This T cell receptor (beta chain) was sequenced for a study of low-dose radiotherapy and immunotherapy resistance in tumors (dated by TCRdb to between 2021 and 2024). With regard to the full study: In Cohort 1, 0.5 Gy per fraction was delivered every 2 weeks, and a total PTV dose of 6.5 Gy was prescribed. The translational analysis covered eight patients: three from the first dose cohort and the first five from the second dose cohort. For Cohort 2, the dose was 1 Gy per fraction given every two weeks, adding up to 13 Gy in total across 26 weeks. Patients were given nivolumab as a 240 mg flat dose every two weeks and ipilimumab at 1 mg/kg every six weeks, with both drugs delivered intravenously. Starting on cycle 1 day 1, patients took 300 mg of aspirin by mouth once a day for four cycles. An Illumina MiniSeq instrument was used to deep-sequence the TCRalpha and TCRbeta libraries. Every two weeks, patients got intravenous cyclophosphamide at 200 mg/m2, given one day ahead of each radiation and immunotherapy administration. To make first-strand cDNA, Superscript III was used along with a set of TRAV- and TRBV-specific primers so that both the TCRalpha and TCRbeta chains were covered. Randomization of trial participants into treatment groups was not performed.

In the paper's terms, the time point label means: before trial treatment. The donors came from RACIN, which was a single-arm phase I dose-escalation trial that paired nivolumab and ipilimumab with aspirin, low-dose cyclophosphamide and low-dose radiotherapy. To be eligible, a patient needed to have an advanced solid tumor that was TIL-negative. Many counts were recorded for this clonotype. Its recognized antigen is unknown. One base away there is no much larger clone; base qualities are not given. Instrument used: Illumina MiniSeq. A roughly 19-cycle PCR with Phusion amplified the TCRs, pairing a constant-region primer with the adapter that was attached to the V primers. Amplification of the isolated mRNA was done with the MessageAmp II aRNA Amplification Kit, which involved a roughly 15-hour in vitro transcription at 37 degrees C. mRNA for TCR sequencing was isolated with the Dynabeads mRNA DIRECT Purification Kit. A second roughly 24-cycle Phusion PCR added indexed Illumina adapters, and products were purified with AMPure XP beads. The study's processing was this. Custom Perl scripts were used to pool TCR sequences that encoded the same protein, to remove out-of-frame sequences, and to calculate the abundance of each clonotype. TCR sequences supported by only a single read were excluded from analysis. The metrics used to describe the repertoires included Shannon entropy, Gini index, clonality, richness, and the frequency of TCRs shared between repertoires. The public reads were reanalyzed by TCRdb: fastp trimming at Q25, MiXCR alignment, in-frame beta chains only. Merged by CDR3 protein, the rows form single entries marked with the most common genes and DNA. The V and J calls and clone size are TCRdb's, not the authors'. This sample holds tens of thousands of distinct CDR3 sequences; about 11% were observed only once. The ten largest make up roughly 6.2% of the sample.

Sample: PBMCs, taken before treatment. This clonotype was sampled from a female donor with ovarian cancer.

DNA sequence: TGCGCCAGCAGTGACACAGGGGGCAGCGGCAATCAGCCCCAGCATTTT. The encoded protein is CASSDTGGSGNQPQHF. The rearranged segments are TRBV5-1 and TRBJ1-5, with 9 central nucleotides matching TRBD1. Spanning cysteine to phenylalanine, the CDR3 consists of 16 amino acids. This entry keeps only the CDR3 DNA: 48 bases, framed from base 1. CDR1 SGHRS and CDR2 YFSETQ are derived from the germline V gene. V trim: 5 bases; J trim: 2 bases; unmatched bases: 8. Beyond the CDR3, the reference TRBV5-1 and TRBJ1-5 genes provide the residues; the full variable domain reads: KAGVTQTPRYLIKTRGQQVTLSCSPISGHRSVSWYQQTPGQGLQFLFEYFSETQRNKGNFPGRFSGRQFSNSRSEMNVSTLELGDSALYLCASSDTGGSGNQPQHFGDGTRLSIL.